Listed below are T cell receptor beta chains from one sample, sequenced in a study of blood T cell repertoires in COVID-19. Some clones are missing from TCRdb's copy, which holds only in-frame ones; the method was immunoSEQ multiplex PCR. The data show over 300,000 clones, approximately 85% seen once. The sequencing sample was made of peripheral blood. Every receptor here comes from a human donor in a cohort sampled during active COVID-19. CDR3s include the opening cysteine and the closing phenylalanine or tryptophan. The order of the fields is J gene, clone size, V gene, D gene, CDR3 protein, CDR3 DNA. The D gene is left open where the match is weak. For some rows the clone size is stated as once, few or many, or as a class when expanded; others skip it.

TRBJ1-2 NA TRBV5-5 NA CASSFRDNNYGYTF TGTGCCAGCAGCTTCCGGGACAATAACTATGGCTACACCTTC
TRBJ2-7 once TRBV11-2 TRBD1 CASSPQTGGSYEQYF TGTGCCAGCAGCCCGCAGACAGGGGGGTCCTACGAGCAGTACTTC
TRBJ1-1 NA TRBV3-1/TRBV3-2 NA CASSQDLWTANTEAFF TGTGCCAGCAGCCAAGATCTTTGGACAGCGAACACTGAAGCTTTCTTT
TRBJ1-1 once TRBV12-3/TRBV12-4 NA CASAGGGNTEAFF TGTGCCAGCGCGGGGGGCGGGAACACTGAAGCTTTCTTT
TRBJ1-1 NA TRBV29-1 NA CSVGRGRSAEAFF TGCAGCGTTGGTAGGGGAAGGTCAGCTGAAGCTTTCTTT
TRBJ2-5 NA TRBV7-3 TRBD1 CASSLYGTGGEETQYF TGTGCCAGCAGCTTATACGGGACAGGGGGCGAAGAGACCCAGTACTTC
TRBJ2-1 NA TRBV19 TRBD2 CASSILAGGLNEQFF TGTGCCAGTAGTATACTAGCGGGGGGGCTCAATGAGCAGTTCTTC
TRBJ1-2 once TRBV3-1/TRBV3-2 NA CASSPRGGFYQGYTF TGTGCCAGCAGCCCTAGGGGAGGGTTTTATCAAGGCTACACCTTC
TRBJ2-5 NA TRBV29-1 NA CSLEPDRTSTRTQYF TGCAGCTTAGAGCCCGACAGGACCTCTACGAGGACCCAGTACTTC
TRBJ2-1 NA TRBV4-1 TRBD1 CASSGSGTGISDEQFF TGCGCCAGCAGCGGTTCCGGGACAGGGATTAGCGATGAGCAGTTCTTC
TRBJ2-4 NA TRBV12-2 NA CASRLPTQGAAKNIQYF TGTGCAAGTCGCTTACCTACACAGGGGGCAGCCAAAAACATTCAGTACTTC
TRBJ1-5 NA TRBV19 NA CASSKKQGLEQPQHF TGTGCCAGTAGTAAAAAACAGGGCCTCGAGCAGCCCCAGCATTTT
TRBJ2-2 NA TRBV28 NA CASSSPDSFAGELFF TGTGCCAGCAGTTCCCCGGACAGTTTTGCCGGGGAGCTGTTTTTT
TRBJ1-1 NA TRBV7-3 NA CASSLTGGTEAFF TGTGCCAGCAGCTTAACGGGGGGAACTGAAGCTTTCTTT
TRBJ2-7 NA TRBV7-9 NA CASSDPRTGDGYEQYF TGTGCCAGCAGCGACCCCCGAACGGGGGATGGGTACGAGCAGTACTTC
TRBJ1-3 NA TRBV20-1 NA CSAHSGNTIYF TGCAGTGCTCACAGTGGAAACACCATATATTTT
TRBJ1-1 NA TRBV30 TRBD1 CARTPGQGNTEAFF TGTGCCCGTACACCGGGACAGGGCAACACTGAAGCTTTCTTT
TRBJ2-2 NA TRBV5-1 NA CASSKSRVAGELFF TGCGCCAGCAGTAAGTCCAGGGTCGCCGGGGAGCTGTTTTTT
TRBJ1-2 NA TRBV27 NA CASSLSPRQVGGYTF TGTGCCAGCAGTTTATCGCCCCGACAGGTTGGTGGCTACACCTTC
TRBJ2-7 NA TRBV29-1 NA CSVQDPNYEQYF TGCAGCGTTCAAGACCCCAACTACGAGCAGTACTTC
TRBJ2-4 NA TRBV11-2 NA CASSIRQRNIQYF TGTGCCAGCAGCATACGACAGAGAAACATTCAGTACTTC
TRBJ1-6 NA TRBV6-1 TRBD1 CASSEGRGPFNSPLHF TGTGCCAGCAGTGAAGGGAGGGGGCCCTTCAATTCACCCCTCCACTTT
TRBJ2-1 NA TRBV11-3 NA CASSTMGGSYNEQFF TGTGCCAGCAGCACCATGGGGGGCTCCTACAATGAGCAGTTCTTC
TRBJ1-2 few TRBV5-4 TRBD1 CASSLGGTGGRYGYTF TGTGCCAGCAGCTTGGGGGGGACAGGGGGCCGGTATGGCTACACCTTC